A single sample gave rise to the 2 T cell receptor beta chains below, sequenced in a study of T cells in Graves' hyperthyroidism and ophthalmopathy. Using RNA transcripts as the source, TCR beta CDR3 regions were amplified. The study used the HTBI primer set for a first-round RT-PCR of the TCR CDR3. TCRdb processed the multiplex PCR reads anew with MiXCR; each CDR3 protein has one entry. In the table there are about 270,000 distinct CDR3 sequences, approximately 23% of which are singletons. Sequencing input: blood. The receptors derive from a man younger than 45 with Graves' ophthalmopathy.

In this sample, this clonotype turned up a few times. The chain uses TRBV13 and TRBJ2-2; D is unresolved. This CDR3 has 17 residues. Germline V gene lookup returns CDR1 PRHDT and CDR2 FYEKMQ (reference sequence). V gave up 4 bases and J gave up 4 bases, with 19 bases separating them. CDR3 sequence: CASSSPAGLASTGELFF. CDR3 nucleotides: TGTGCCAGCAGCTCCCCCGCTGGGTTGGCGAGCACCGGGGAGCTGTTTTTT.

This clonotype was seen more than once but under ten times. The chain couples TRBV12-3 or TRBV12-4 to TRBJ1-2, with 9 bases fitting TRBD1. This CDR3 spans 15 amino acids. The V gene end was trimmed by 5 bases and the J gene end by 6 bases; junction bases not matched to a gene: 10. CDR3 DNA sequence: TGTGCCAGCAGTCGACTTCGGACAGGGGTGGATGGCTACACCTTC. Its protein product is CASSRLRTGVDGYTF.